Detailed here is one T cell receptor (beta chain). What this receptor recognizes is not known. Base qualities are not at hand, and no much larger clone is one base apart. This entry is derived from a study of spatial heterogeneity in lung cancer (dated by TCRdb to about 2019). Context from the whole study: More beta-chain than alpha-chain transcripts were consistently detected, likely reflecting higher beta-chain transcript abundance. At surgery, both alpha and beta chains were TCR-sequenced in approximately 210 tumor regions, approximately 64 matched nontumor lung samples and some 60 PBMC samples. TCR alpha and beta repertoires were quantitatively compared across multiple tumor regions, matched nontumor lung and blood in non-small cell lung cancer. Nonsynonymous mutation counts, determined by whole-exome sequencing of tumor tissue, were related to TCR repertoire features. TCR transcript counts in tumor regions correlated strongly with a T cell transcriptional module score from matched bulk RNA-seq. In the raw uncorrected reads, each unique combination of TCR and UMI appeared more than ten times on average. Findings and caveats that apply to the study as a whole: The tumor nonsynonymous mutation count correlated with the number of expanded intratumoral alpha and beta TCRs. TCR-seq was estimated to cover only roughly 7% of tumor T cells for alpha chains and roughly 12% for beta chains. Confirming at a functional level the hypothesis that regional TCRs recognize regional mutations was considered to require additional single-cell paired TCR alpha and beta sequencing. Counts of ubiquitous and regional expanded TCRs correlated with counts of ubiquitous and regional nonsynonymous mutations, respectively.

The CDR3 has 15 amino acids, counting the end cysteine and phenylalanine. Only CDR3 DNA is held: 45 bases, read in frame from base 1. V has 4 bases trimmed and J has 4 bases trimmed; junction bases matching no gene number 5. Based on the germline V gene, the CDR1 and CDR2 sequences are SGHVS and FQNEAQ. The library relied on 5' RACE. Sequencing was carried out with a NextSeq 500. The TCR library protocol attached a unique molecular identifier to each TCR cDNA molecule to allow correction of PCR and sequencing errors. On the authors' methods: TCR identification, UMI-based error correction and CDR3 extraction were all carried out with Decombinator tools. TCRs above a frequency of 2 per 1,000, corresponding to the top 1% of the tumor frequency distribution, were defined as expanded. Expanded tumor TCRs were classed as regional if statistically deemed absent (corrected P<0.05) from at least one tumor region, otherwise ubiquitous. Renyi diversity was calculated using the R vegan package after each repertoire was subsampled 100 times to 5,000 TCRs. To build CDR3 similarity networks, amino acid triplet string-kernel similarity was used, and CDR3s were connected when their pairwise similarity was above 0.82. TCRdb handled the public reads itself, with Q25 trimming in fastp and clone calling in MiXCR, and kept productive beta chains. Rows merge per CDR3 protein into single entries with the most common DNA and genes. What appears here as the V and J calls and clone size reflects TCRdb's work, not the paper's. The sample records 5,500 to 8,500 distinct CDR3 sequences, less than 3.5% of which are singletons. Of the sample, over 20% falls within the top ten clones.

This specimen's time point label, per the study, means: sample taken at primary tumor resection. The donors were around 69 patients from the lung TRACERx cohort who had early-stage, untreated non-small cell lung cancer. Whole RNA extracted from tumor and nontumor lung tissue, or from cryopreserved PBMC samples, was used for TCR sequencing without cell sorting. A patient was chosen for TCR sequencing only when enough RNA was available from at least two tumor regions. Tumor and adjacent nontumor lung specimens were reviewed by a lung pathologist before selection. The V and J segments used are TRBV7-8 and TRBJ2-2; TRBD1 agrees with 8 junctional bases. This sequence was found in a male donor with early-stage non-small cell lung cancer. Sequences were derived from lung tumor tissue, sampled at surgery. Here the CDR3 is given as CASSSQGARTGELFF. The sequenced DNA: TGTGCCAGCAGCTCCCAGGGGGCGCGCACCGGGGAGCTGTTTTTT.